A selection of T cell receptor beta chains follows, all from one sample in a study of shared clonotypes between healthy human individuals. Sequencing was performed with immunoSEQ multiplex PCR; in TCRdb, only in-frame clones are kept and a portion is missing. Of about 1.1 million clones in the sample, approximately 80% were seen once. Sequencing was done on a sample of memory CD4+ T cells from PBMCs. Every receptor here comes from a man aged 18 to 29 in good health. Some clones in this sample may be carry-over from other donors' samples. Each CDR3 is given with its conserved first and last residue. Fields, in order: CDR3 protein, CDR3 DNA, J gene, D gene, clone size, V gene. D genes are given only for firm matches. Expanded clones are given a class, and other clones once, few, many or no size at all.

CDR3: CASTRSGNEQFF
DNA: TGTGCCAGCACCCGATCTGGGAATGAGCAGTTCTTC
J: TRBJ2-1
D: -
size: -
V: TRBV6-5

CDR3: CASSLTATLSYNEQFF
DNA: TGTGCCAGCAGTTTGACAGCTACCCTGTCCTACAATGAGCAGTTCTTC
J: TRBJ2-1
D: -
size: -
V: TRBV6-5

CDR3: CASSLQLGGTGELFF
DNA: TGTGCCAGCAGCTTGCAGCTAGGGGGCACCGGGGAGCTGTTTTTT
J: TRBJ2-2
D: -
size: -
V: TRBV5-6

CDR3: CASSFGRGLDGSGNIQYF
DNA: TGTGCCAGCAGCTTCGGCAGGGGGCTCGACGGTTCAGGGAACATTCAGTACTTC
J: TRBJ2-4
D: TRBD1
size: -
V: TRBV7-9

CDR3: CASTRGFNYGYTF
DNA: TGTGCCAGCACCAGGGGGTTTAACTATGGCTACACCTTC
J: TRBJ1-2
D: TRBD1
size: -
V: TRBV6-5

CDR3: CASSPFPAGPNTEAFF
DNA: TGTGCCAGCTCACCCTTCCCTGCCGGACCGAACACTGAAGCTTTCTTT
J: TRBJ1-1
D: -
size: few
V: TRBV18

CDR3: CASSRERYNEQFF
DNA: TGTGCCAGCAGTCGGGAGCGGTACAATGAGCAGTTCTTC
J: TRBJ2-1
D: -
size: -
V: TRBV2

CDR3: CASGLVSLTLAGENTGELFF
DNA: TGTGCTAGTGGTTTGGTATCACTTACACTAGCGGGAGAGAACACCGGGGAGCTGTTTTTT
J: TRBJ2-2
D: TRBD2
size: -
V: TRBV12-5

CDR3: CASSRGGGSSYNEQFF
DNA: TGTGCCAGCAGCCGGGGGGGCGGGAGCTCCTACAATGAGCAGTTCTTC
J: TRBJ2-1
D: TRBD2
size: -
V: TRBV7-2

CDR3: CASSQGAWRGVRGTEAFF
DNA: TGTGCCAGCAGCCAGGGGGCTTGGAGGGGTGTGAGGGGCACTGAAGCTTTCTTT
J: TRBJ1-1
D: -
size: few
V: TRBV14

CDR3: CASSIIHGDRGRRNEQFF
DNA: TGTGCCAGTAGTATCATACATGGGGACAGGGGAAGGCGTAATGAGCAGTTCTTC
J: TRBJ2-1
D: TRBD1
size: -
V: TRBV19

CDR3: CATSRDRRETQYF
DNA: TGTGCCACCAGCAGAGATCGGCGGGAGACCCAGTACTTC
J: TRBJ2-5
D: -
size: once
V: TRBV15

CDR3: CASRRDGTNEKLFF
DNA: TGTGCCAGCAGGAGAGACGGTACGAATGAAAAACTGTTTTTT
J: TRBJ1-4
D: -
size: -
V: TRBV6-1

CDR3: CAWSPPRRGTYGYTF
DNA: TGTGCCTGGAGTCCCCCGCGGAGGGGGACCTATGGCTACACCTTC
J: TRBJ1-2
D: -
size: once
V: TRBV30

CDR3: CASSFGGRYEQYF
DNA: TGTGCCAGCAGCTTTGGGGGGCGCTACGAGCAGTACTTC
J: TRBJ2-7
D: -
size: -
V: TRBV7-3

CDR3: CASSFTSGNMPSEQFF
DNA: TGTGCCAGCAGCTTCACTAGCGGGAATATGCCATCGGAGCAGTTCTTC
J: TRBJ2-1
D: TRBD2
size: -
V: TRBV5-5

CDR3: CATREDRGVNQPQHF
DNA: TGTGCCACCAGAGAGGACAGGGGGGTGAACCAGCCCCAGCATTTT
J: TRBJ1-5
D: TRBD1
size: -
V: TRBV15

CDR3: CASSQGTGGDYGYTF
DNA: TGCGCCAGCAGCCAAGGGACCGGGGGCGACTATGGCTACACCTTC
J: TRBJ1-2
D: -
size: -
V: TRBV5-1

CDR3: CASSSAAGFYEQYF
DNA: TGCGCCAGCAGCTCGGCGGCAGGGTTCTACGAGCAGTACTTC
J: TRBJ2-7
D: -
size: -
V: TRBV5-1

CDR3: CASSRGPNTEAFF
DNA: TGCGCCAGCAGCCGAGGACCGAACACTGAAGCTTTCTTT
J: TRBJ1-1
D: -
size: -
V: TRBV4-1

CDR3: CASSYSGFTGETQYF
DNA: TGTGCCAGCAGTTACTCTGGATTTACAGGGGAGACCCAGTACTTC
J: TRBJ2-5
D: -
size: -
V: TRBV6-5

CDR3: CASSLAGPAYEQYF
DNA: TGTGCCAGCAGCTTAGCCGGGCCAGCCTACGAGCAGTACTTC
J: TRBJ2-7
D: -
size: -
V: TRBV11-2

CDR3: CSVAPGAAETQYF
DNA: TGCAGCGTGGCGCCAGGGGCAGCAGAGACCCAGTACTTC
J: TRBJ2-5
D: -
size: -
V: TRBV29-1

CDR3: CASSTTGNEQFF
DNA: TGTGCCAGCTCCACGACAGGGAATGAGCAGTTCTTC
J: TRBJ2-1
D: TRBD1
size: -
V: TRBV18

CDR3: CAWSVMLDTQYF
DNA: TGTGCCTGGAGTGTAATGTTAGATACGCAGTATTTT
J: TRBJ2-3
D: -
size: -
V: TRBV30

CDR3: CASSEPTGLESNQPQHF
DNA: TGTGCCAGCAGTGAGCCTACAGGGCTGGAGAGCAATCAGCCCCAGCATTTT
J: TRBJ1-5
D: -
size: -
V: TRBV25-1